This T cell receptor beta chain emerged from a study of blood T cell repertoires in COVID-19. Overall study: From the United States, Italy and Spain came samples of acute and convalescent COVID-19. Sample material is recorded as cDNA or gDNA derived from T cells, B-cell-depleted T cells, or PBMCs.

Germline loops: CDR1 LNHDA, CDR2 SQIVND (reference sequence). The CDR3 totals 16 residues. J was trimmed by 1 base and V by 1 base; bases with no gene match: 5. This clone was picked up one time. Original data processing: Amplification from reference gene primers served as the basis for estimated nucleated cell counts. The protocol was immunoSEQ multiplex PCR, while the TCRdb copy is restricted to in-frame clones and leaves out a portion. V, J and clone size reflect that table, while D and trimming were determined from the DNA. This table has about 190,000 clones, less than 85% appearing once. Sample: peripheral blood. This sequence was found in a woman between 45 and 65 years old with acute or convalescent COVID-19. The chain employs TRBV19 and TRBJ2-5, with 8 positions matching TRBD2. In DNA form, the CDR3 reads TGTGCCAGTAGTATAGTAGCGGGGACGTTCCAAGAGACCCAGTACTTC. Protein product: CASSIVAGTFQETQYF.